Below, one T cell receptor beta chain is given with its context. Its cognate antigen is unknown. This sample stems from a study of PD-1 blockade in classical Hodgkin lymphoma. In the study overall: Intravenous nivolumab at 3 mg/kg was given to patients every 2 weeks. Study-level findings and limits: CD4+ TCR diversity rose significantly by C4D1, and CD8+ TCR diversity did not. Baseline diversity resembling that of newly diagnosed patients was seen in complete responders. Although disease activity or prior therapy may be involved, causes of the repertoire differences remain undefined.

CDR1 is SGHDT, CDR2 YYEEEE, per germline. This CDR3 spans 14 amino acids. V dropped 4 bases and J dropped 3 bases, with 8 bases sitting between them. All patients relapsed after autologous stem cell transplantation, and brentuximab vedotin exposure varied. The protocol was immunoSEQ multiplex PCR, while the TCRdb copy is restricted to in-frame clones and leaves out a portion. In the table there are 35,000 to 50,000 clones, 65% to 85% of which are singletons. The chain couples TRBV5-6 to TRBJ1-6; D remains ambiguous. Material: peripheral blood mononuclear cells (PBMCs), obtained before the second cycle of nivolumab. The clonotype originates from a human donor with classical Hodgkin lymphoma. DNA of the CDR3: TGTGCCAGCAGCCCTAAGGGCTATAATTCACCCCTCCACTTT. Translating gives CASSPKGYNSPLHF.